The present TCR beta chain was sequenced within a study of blood T cells in healthy people across ages. Study-level results: Naive T cell percentage strongly correlated with TCR beta diversity. Any conclusive comparison of naive versus antigen-experienced cells was prevented by using unsorted PBMCs.

This clonotype showed up just a few times. As yet, its antigen is unknown. Primers used in a second PCR of roughly 7 to 12 cycles were a sample-barcoded 5' primer and a J-beta primer mix. The authors tagged each cDNA molecule using a template-switch adaptor with 12 random nucleotides. TCRdb called the 5' RACE reads again in MiXCR, with one record for every CDR3 protein. The table has some 1.6 million distinct CDR3 sequences, about 35% seen once. The V gene lost 7 bases and the J gene lost 5 bases, with 17 bases spanning the gap. The CDR3 runs 13 residues. CDR1 and CDR2 (germline): DFQATT, SNEGSKA (reference sequence).

This receptor was taken from a woman in her twenties or thirties in good health. The sequenced sample consisted of blood. V usage is TRBV20-1 and J usage is TRBJ2-5; a possible D gene is TRBD1 (6 bases). The CDR3 loop reads CSVETGLGETQYF. For the CDR3, the DNA is TGCAGTGTTGAGACAGGCCTTGGGGAGACCCAGTACTTC.